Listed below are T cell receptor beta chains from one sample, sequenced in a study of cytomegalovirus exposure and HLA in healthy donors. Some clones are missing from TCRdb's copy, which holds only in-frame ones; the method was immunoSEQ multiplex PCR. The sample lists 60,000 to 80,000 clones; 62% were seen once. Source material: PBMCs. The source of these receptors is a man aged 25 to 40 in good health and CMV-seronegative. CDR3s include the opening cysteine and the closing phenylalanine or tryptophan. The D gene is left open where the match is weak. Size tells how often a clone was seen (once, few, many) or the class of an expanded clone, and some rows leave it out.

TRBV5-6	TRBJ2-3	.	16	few	CASSLSGRVPTDTQYF	TGTGCCAGCAGCTTGAGTGGTCGGGTCCCCACAGATACGCAGTATTTT
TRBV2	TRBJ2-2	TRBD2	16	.	CASRKLAGGSTGELFF	TGTGCCAGCAGGAAACTAGCGGGGGGCTCTACCGGGGAGCTGTTTTTT
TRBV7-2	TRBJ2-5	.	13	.	CASSKQGGETQYF	TGTGCCAGCAGCAAACAGGGTGGGGAGACCCAGTACTTC
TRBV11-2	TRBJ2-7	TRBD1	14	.	CASSFAQGVYEQYF	TGTGCCAGCAGCTTCGCCCAGGGGGTCTACGAGCAGTACTTC
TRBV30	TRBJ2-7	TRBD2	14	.	CAWSVRRTSYEQYF	TGTGCCTGGAGTGTACGTCGGACTAGCTACGAGCAGTACTTC
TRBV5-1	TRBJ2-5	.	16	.	CASSDTIGTLGETQYF	TGCGCCAGCAGCGATACGATCGGGACTTTGGGAGAGACCCAGTACTTC
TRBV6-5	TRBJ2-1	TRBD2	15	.	CASSSPSGGNNEQFF	TGTGCCAGCAGCTCCCCTAGCGGGGGAAACAATGAGCAGTTCTTC
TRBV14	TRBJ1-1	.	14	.	CASSREGTNTEAFF	TGTGCCAGCAGCCGGGAGGGGACGAACACTGAAGCTTTCTTT
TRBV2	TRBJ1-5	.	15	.	CASKSEAYSNQPQHF	TGTGCCAGCAAAAGTGAGGCATATAGCAATCAGCCCCAGCATTTT
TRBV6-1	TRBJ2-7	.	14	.	CASSGSGPTLEQYF	TGTGCCAGCAGTGGGTCGGGTCCCACTCTCGAGCAGTACTTC
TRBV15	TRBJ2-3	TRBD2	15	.	CATSRLRTSWDTQYF	TGTGCCACCAGCAGACTCCGGACTAGCTGGGATACGCAGTATTTT
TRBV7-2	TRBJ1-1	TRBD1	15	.	CASSPHRGGSTEAFF	TGTGCCAGCAGCCCTCACAGGGGGGGGAGCACTGAAGCTTTCTTT
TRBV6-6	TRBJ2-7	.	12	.	CASSSGVYEQYF	TGTGCCAGCAGTTCGGGGGTCTACGAGCAGTACTTC
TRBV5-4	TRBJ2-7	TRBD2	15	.	CASSLTGTSGYEQYF	TGTGCCAGCAGCTTGACCGGGACTAGCGGGTACGAGCAGTACTTC
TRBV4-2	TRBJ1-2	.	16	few	CASSQGAGGANYGYTF	TGTGCCAGCAGCCAAGGCGCGGGCGGAGCCAACTATGGCTACACCTTC
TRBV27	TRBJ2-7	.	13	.	CASSLGVRYEQYF	TGTGCCAGCAGTTTAGGTGTCCGGTACGAGCAGTACTTC
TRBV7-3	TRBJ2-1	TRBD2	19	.	CASSPLSPTTSGGSNEQFF	TGTGCCAGCAGCCCCTTATCGCCAACGACTAGCGGGGGATCCAATGAGCAGTTCTTC
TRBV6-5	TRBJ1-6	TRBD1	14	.	CASSRGQRNSPLHF	TGTGCCAGCAGTCGGGGACAGCGAAATTCACCCCTCCACTTT
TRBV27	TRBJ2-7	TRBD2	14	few	CASSLTSGGYEQYF	TGTGCCAGCAGTTTAACTAGCGGGGGGTACGAGCAGTACTTC
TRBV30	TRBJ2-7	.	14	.	CAWSDTSTTYEQYF	TGTGCCTGGAGTGACACAAGTACCACCTACGAGCAGTACTTC
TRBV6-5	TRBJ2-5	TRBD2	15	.	CASSDTGTRGETQYF	TGTGCCAGCAGCGACACCGGGACTAGAGGAGAGACCCAGTACTTC
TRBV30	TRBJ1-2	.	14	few	CAWSVLGANYGYTF	TGTGCCTGGAGTGTACTTGGAGCTAACTATGGCTACACCTTC
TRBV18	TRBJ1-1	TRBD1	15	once	CASSPLTGPNTEAFF	TGTGCCAGCTCACCGTTGACAGGGCCGAACACTGAAGCTTTCTTT
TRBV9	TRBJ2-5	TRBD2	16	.	CASSVGTSGGAETQYF	TGTGCCAGCAGCGTAGGGACTAGCGGGGGGGCTGAGACCCAGTACTTC
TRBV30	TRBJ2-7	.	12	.	CAWSPTGYEQYF	TGTGCCTGGAGTCCTACAGGCTACGAGCAGTACTTC
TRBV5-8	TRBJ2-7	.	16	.	CASSVHRGIGLHEQYF	TGTGCCAGCAGCGTCCACCGGGGTATAGGGCTCCACGAGCAGTACTTC
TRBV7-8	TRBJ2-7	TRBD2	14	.	CATQGSGGAYEQYF	TGTGCCACTCAAGGGAGCGGGGGGGCCTACGAGCAGTACTTC
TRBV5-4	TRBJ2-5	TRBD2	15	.	CASSQTSGTGKTQYF	TGTGCCAGCAGCCAGACTAGCGGAACTGGAAAGACCCAGTACTTC
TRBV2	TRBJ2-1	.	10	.	CASSSRLQFF	TGTGCCAGCAGCTCTCGGTTGCAGTTCTTC
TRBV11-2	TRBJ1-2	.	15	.	CASSLARGPSYGYTF	TGTGCCAGCAGCTTAGCTAGGGGCCCAAGCTATGGCTACACCTTC
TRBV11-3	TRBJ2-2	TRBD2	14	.	CASSSRGDTGELFF	TGTGCCAGCAGCTCCCGGGGGGACACCGGGGAGCTGTTTTTT
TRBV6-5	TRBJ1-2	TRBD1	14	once	CASRDRDSGYGYTF	TGTGCCAGCAGAGACCGGGACAGTGGCTATGGCTACACCTTC
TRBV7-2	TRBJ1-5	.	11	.	CASGNQGPQHF	TGTGCCAGCGGCAATCAGGGGCCCCAGCATTTT
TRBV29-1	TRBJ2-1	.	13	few	CSAEDSVHNEQFF	TGCAGCGCCGAAGACTCAGTCCACAATGAGCAGTTCTTC
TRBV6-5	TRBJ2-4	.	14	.	CASRNTGSKNIQYF	TGTGCCAGCAGAAACACAGGGTCCAAAAACATTCAGTACTTC
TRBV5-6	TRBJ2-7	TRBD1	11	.	CASTQGFEQYF	TGTGCCAGCACACAGGGGTTTGAGCAGTACTTC
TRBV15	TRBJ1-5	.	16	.	CATSRDRGYSNQPQHF	TGTGCCACCAGCAGAGACAGGGGTTATAGCAATCAGCCCCAGCATTTT
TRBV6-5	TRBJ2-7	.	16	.	CASSYSGGPGAYEQYF	TGTGCCAGCAGTTACTCCGGAGGGCCGGGAGCCTACGAGCAGTACTTC
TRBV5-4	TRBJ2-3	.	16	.	CASSLVGRSRTDTQYF	TGTGCCAGCAGCTTGGTTGGCAGGTCCCGTACAGATACGCAGTATTTT
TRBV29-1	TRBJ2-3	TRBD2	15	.	CSVDGPTSDTDTQYF	TGCAGCGTTGATGGACCTACTAGCGATACAGATACGCAGTATTTT
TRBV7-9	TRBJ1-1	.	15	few	CASSLARQALTEAFF	TGTGCCAGCAGCTTAGCCCGACAGGCTTTGACTGAAGCTTTCTTT
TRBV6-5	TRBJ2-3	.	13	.	CASRRKEADTQYF	TGTGCCAGCAGGCGCAAAGAGGCAGATACGCAGTATTTT
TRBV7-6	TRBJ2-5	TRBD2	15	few	CASSLNKPGSGAQYF	TGTGCCAGCAGCTTGAATAAGCCGGGAAGCGGGGCCCAGTACTTC
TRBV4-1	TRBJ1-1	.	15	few	CASSQDPHPNTEAFF	TGCGCCAGCAGCCAAGACCCACACCCGAACACTGAAGCTTTCTTT
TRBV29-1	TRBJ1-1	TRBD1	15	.	CSVGPRDRGGTEAFF	TGCAGCGTTGGACCCCGGGACAGGGGCGGCACTGAAGCTTTCTTT
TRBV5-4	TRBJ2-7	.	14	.	CASSFMGGPYEQYF	TGTGCCAGCAGCTTTATGGGGGGGCCCTACGAGCAGTACTTC
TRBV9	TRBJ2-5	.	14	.	CASSPYSGQETQYF	TGTGCCAGCAGCCCATACTCGGGACAAGAGACCCAGTACTTC
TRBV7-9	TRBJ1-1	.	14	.	CASSPVSGNTEAFF	TGTGCCAGCAGCCCCGTATCGGGGAACACTGAAGCTTTCTTT
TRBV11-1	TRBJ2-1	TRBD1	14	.	CASSSGGILNEQFF	TGTGCCAGCAGCTCAGGGGGAATCTTGAATGAGCAGTTCTTC
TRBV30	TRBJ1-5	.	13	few	CAWRRHPNQPQHF	TGTGCCTGGAGAAGACACCCAAATCAGCCCCAGCATTTT
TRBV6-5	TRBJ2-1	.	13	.	CASSYGMYNEQFF	TGTGCCAGCAGTTACGGCATGTACAATGAGCAGTTCTTC
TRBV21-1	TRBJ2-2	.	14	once	CASSHRGRAGELFF	TGTGCCAGCAGCCACAGGGGAAGGGCCGGGGAGCTGTTTTTT
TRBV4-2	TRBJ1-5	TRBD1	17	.	CASSQLGTGGKNQPQHF	TGTGCCAGCAGCCAGTTAGGGACAGGGGGCAAAAATCAGCCCCAGCATTTT